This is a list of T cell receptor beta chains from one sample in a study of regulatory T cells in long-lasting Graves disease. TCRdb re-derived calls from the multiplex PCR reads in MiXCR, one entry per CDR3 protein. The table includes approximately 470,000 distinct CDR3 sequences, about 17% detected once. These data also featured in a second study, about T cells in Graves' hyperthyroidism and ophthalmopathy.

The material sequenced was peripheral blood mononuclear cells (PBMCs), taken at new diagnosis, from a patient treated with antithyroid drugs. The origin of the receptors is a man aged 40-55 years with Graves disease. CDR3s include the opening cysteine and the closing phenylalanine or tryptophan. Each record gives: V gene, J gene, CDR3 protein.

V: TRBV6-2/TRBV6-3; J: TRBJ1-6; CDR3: CASRNYNSPLHF
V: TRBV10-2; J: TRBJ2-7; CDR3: CASRASTHEQYF
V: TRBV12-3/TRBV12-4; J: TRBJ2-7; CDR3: CASRLSVSPYEQYF
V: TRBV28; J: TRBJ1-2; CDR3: CASSFSLGHGYTF
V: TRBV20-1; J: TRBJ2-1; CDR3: CSAKRVGTSGSGEQFF
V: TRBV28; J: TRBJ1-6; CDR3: CASRDTGGGNSPLHF
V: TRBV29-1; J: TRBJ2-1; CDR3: CSVGGGVGSSYNEQFF
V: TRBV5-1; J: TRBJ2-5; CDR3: CASSQFLAGVETQYF
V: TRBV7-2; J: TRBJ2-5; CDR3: CASSLVGSWYQETQYF
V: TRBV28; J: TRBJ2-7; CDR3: CASSLGGAEEQYF
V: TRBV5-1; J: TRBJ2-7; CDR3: CASSLGQASYEQYF
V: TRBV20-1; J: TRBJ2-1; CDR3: CSASGALTVNEQFF
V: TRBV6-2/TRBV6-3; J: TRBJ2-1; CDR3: CASSEVVSSGNEQFF
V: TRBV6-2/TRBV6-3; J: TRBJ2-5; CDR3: CASRFRGPAETQYF
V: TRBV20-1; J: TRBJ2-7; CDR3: CSAITWTASYEQYF
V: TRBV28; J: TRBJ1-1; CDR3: CASQAGGMNTEAFF
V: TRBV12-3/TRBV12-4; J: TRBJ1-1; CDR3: CAGGGQYTEAFF
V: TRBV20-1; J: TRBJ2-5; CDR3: CTLRGAETQYF
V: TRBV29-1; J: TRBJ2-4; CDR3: CSVGFLGSIQYF
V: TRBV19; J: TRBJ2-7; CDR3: CASSARQNHEQYF
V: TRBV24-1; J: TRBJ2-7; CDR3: CATSEGSFNEQYF
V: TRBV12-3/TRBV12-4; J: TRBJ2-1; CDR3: CASSPGGVSEQFF
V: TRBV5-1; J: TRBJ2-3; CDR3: CASSQIAADTQYF
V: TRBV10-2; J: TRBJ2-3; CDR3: CASSEASGELTDTQYF
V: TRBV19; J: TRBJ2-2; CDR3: CASSRLTSGSANTGELFF
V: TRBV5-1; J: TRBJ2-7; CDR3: CASSPGHVEAYEQYF
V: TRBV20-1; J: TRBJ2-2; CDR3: CSARLAAPDRELFF
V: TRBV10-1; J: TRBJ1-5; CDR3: CARLNQPQHF
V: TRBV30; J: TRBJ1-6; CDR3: CAWKDRGNSPLHF
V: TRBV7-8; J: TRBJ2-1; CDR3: CASSITTSGPYNEQFF
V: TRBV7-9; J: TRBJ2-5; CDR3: CASSRGTGDGETQYF
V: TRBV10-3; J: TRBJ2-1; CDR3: CAIWSPPAYNEQFF
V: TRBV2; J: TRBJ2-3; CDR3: CASSATSGISTDTQYF
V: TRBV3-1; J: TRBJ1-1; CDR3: CASSQDYLTEAFF
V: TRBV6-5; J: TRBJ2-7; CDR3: CASSYGTGTGGHEQYF
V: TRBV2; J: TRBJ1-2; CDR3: CASSESQGADGYTF
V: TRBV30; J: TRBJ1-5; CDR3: CAWSHRTTGNNQPQHF
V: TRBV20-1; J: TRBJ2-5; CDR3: CSAASLGGQETQYF
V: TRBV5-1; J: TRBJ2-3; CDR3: CASSLGDRSTDTQYF
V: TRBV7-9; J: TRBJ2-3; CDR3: CASSRDDTQYF
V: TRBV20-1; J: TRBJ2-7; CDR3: CSAREVTSGSYEQYF
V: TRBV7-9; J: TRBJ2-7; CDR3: CASSPKPSGPSSYEQYF
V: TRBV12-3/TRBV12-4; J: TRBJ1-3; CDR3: CASSFPDYGNTIYF
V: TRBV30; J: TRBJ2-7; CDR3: CAWSSGRPFEQYF
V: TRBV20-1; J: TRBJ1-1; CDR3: CSASQGNTEAFF
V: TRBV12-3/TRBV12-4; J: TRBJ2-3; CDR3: CASIHSSGTPHTDTQYF
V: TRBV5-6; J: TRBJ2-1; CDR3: CANSFRVAGNEQFF